The clone carrying this TCR beta chain was observed once. PCR primers comprised 60 Vbeta and 13 Jbeta primers. Sequencing was performed with immunoSEQ multiplex PCR; in TCRdb, only in-frame clones are kept and a portion is missing. The data contain tens of thousands of clones, 75% to 90% of them singletons. The data are from a study of cytomegalovirus exposure and HLA in healthy donors. The material sequenced was PBMCs. This TCR derives from a male donor in good health and CMV-seronegative.

The chain's CDR3 is CASSEPRQGTTYEQYF. The CDR3 DNA reads as TGCGCCAGCAGTGAGCCACGACAGGGGACTACCTACGAGCAGTACTTC. This chain joins TRBV10-2 and TRBJ2-7, with a tentative D call TRBD1 (8 bases). The length of the CDR3 is 16 residues. V was pared by 2 bases and J by 2 bases, with 16 bases between. The germline gives CDR1 WSHSY, CDR2 SAAADI.